The sample holds many counts of the clone carrying this T cell receptor (beta chain). The antigen remains undetermined. TCRdb reprocessed the reads with MiXCR, giving one entry per CDR3 protein. The table lists around 230,000 distinct CDR3 sequences, 6% to 8% of them singletons. The data derive from a study of T cell repertoires in cytomegalovirus infection. Study-wide background: Carrying CMV and the relevant HLA type showed in public TCR beta signatures. The study's findings and limits: Totalled public TCR beta family frequency picked out people who carried CMV plus the relevant HLA. CMV-specific TCR beta clonotypes restricted by HLA-C dominated the ex vivo response.

V was pared by 10 bases and J by 4 bases, with 5 bases between. This CDR3 has 10 residues. Per the germline V gene, CDR1 is SNHLY and CDR2 is FYNNEI. The receptor was isolated from a human donor in good health (CMV status not recorded). Some clones in this sample may be carry-over from other donors' samples. Sequencing was performed on PBMCs. The chain joins TRBV2 to TRBJ2-1; D remains ambiguous. Here the CDR3 DNA reads TGTGCCATCCAGTACAATGAGCAGTTCTTC. It encodes CAIQYNEQFF.